This T cell receptor (beta chain) emerged from a study of blood T cell repertoires in COVID-19. Study summary: The study drew acute and convalescent COVID-19 samples from the United States, Italy and Spain. Nucleic acid was either cDNA or gDNA, and it came from T cells, B-cell-depleted T cells, or PBMCs.

The CDR3 runs to 13 residues. V lost 5 bases and J lost 0, with 8 bases in between. Per germline, CDR1 SQVTM and CDR2 ANQGSEA. Per the authors' pipeline: Estimates of nucleated cell counts were drawn from the amplification of reference gene primers. Sequencing used immunoSEQ multiplex PCR; TCRdb keeps in-frame clones, though not all of them. The V and J calls and clone size were taken over from that table, and D and trimming were inferred from the DNA. The table has around 320,000 clones, 75% to 90% seen once. The source material was peripheral blood. The TCR comes from a man between 18 and 29 years old with active or convalescent COVID-19. V usage is TRBV29-1 and J usage is TRBJ1-3, with D perhaps matching TRBD1 (6 bases). The CDR3 DNA follows: TGCAGCGTTACACAGGGCTCTGGAAACACCATATATTTT. Translated: CSVTQGSGNTIYF.